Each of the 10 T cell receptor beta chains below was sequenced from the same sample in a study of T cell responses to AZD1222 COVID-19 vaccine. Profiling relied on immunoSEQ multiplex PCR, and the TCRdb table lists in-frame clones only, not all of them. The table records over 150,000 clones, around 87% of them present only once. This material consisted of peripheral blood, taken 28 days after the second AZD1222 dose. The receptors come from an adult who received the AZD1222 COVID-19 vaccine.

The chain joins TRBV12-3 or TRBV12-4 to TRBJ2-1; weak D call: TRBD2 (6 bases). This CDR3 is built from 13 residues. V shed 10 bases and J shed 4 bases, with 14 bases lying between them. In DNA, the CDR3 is TGTGCCACAACCGGGACTTATTACAATGAGCAGTTCTTC. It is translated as CATTGTYYNEQFF.

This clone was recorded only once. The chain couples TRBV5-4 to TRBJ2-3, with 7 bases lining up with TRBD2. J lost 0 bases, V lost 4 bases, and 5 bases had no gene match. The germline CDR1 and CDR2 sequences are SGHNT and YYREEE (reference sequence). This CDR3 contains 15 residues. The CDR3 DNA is TGTGCCAGCAGCGATGGGACTACCAGCACAGATACGCAGTATTTT. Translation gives CASSDGTTSTDTQYF.

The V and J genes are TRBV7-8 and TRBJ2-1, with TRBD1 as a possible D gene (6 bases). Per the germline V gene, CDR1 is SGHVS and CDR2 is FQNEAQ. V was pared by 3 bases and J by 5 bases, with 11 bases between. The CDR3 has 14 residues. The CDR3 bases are TGTGCCAGCAGCTTTCTACAGGGCAACAATGAGCAGTTCTTC. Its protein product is CASSFLQGNNEQFF.

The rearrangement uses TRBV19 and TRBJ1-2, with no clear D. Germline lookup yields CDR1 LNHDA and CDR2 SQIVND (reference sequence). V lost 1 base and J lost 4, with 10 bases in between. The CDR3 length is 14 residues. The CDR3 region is CASSIAGYIYGYTF. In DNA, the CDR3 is TGTGCCAGTAGTATAGCGGGGTACATCTATGGCTACACCTTC.

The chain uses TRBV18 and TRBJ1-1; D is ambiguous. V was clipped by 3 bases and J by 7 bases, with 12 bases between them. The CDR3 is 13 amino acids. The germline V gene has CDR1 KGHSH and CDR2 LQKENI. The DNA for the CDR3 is TGTGCCAGCTCACCCCGGTTGGGGAGTGAAGCTTTCTTT. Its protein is CASSPRLGSEAFF.

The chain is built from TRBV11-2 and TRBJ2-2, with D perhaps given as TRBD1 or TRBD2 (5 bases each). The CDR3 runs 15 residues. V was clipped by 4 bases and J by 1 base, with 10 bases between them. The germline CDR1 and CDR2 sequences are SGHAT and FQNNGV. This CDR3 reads CASSYGTVNTGELFF. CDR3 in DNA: TGTGCCAGCAGCTACGGGACGGTGAACACCGGGGAGCTGTTTTTT. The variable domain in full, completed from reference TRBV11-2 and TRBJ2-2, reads EAGVAQSPRYKIIEKRQSVAFWCNPISGHATLYWYQQILGQGPKLLIQFQNNGVVDDSQLPKDRFSAERLKGVDSTLKIQPAKLEDSAVYLCASSYGTVNTGELFFGEGSRLTVL.

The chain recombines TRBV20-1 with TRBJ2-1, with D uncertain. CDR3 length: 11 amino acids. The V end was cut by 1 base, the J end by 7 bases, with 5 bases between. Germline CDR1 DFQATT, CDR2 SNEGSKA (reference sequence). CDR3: CSARGLNEQFF. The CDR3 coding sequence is TGCAGTGCTAGAGGTTTGAATGAGCAGTTCTTC.

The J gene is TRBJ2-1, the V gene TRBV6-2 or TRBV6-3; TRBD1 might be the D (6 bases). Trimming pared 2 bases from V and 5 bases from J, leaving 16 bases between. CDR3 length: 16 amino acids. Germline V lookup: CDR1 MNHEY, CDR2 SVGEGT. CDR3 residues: CASSYNGQTINNEQFF. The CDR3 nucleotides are TGTGCCAGCAGTTACAACGGACAGACAATCAACAATGAGCAGTTCTTC.

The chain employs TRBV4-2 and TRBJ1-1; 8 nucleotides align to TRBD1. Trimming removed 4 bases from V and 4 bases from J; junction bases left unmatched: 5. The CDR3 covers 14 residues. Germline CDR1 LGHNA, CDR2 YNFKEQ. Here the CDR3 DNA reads TGTGCCAGCAGCCGAGAAACAGGGGGCACTGAAGCTTTCTTT. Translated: CASSRETGGTEAFF.

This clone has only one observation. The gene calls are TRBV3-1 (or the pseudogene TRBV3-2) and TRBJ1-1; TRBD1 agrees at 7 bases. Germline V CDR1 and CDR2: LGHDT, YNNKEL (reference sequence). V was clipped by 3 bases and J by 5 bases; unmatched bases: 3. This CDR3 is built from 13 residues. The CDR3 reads CASSQARGTEAFF. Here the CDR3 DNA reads TGTGCCAGCAGCCAGGCCAGGGGGACTGAAGCTTTCTTT.